These 16 T cell receptor beta chains came from one sample sequenced in a study of post-analysis software for immune sequencing data. Study-level results: Among 5 or 6 TRBV segments more frequent in patients than controls were TRBV5-6, TRBV5-1 and TRBV20-1.

These receptors have no known antigen. cDNA libraries for TCR beta contained unique molecular identifiers. TCRdb fed the PCR reads into MiXCR, producing one record per CDR3 protein. The repertoire has a few hundred thousand distinct CDR3 sequences, 40% to 55% of them found once; the top ten carry 9.5% to 13%. The sample taken for sequencing was blood. These receptor sequences come from a girl aged 10-17 years with multiple sclerosis.

The chain joins TRBV28 to TRBJ1-2, with D perhaps TRBD1 (5 bases). The germline gives CDR1 MDHEN, CDR2 SYDVKM. Trimming left V 3 bases short and J 8 bases short, with 10 bases between. This CDR3 comprises 12 residues. CDR3 in DNA: TGTGCCAGCAGTTTGTTGGGGGGAGGCTACACCTTC. Protein sequence: CASSLLGGGYTF.

The V and J genes are TRBV20-1 and TRBJ2-3; 13 nucleotides agree with TRBD2. V was pared by 0 bases and J by 3 bases, with 6 bases of the junction left unmatched. The germline CDR1 and CDR2 sequences are DFQATT and SNEGSKA (reference sequence). CDR3 length equals 17 residues. CDR3 sequence reads: CSARDFRTSGRTDTQYF. CDR3 bases: TGCAGTGCTAGAGATTTTCGGACTAGCGGGAGAACAGATACGCAGTATTTT.

The J gene is TRBJ2-7, the V gene TRBV5-1; the match to TRBD2 covers 13 bases. This CDR3 region has 15 residues. V was clipped by 0 bases and J by 6 bases; unmatched bases: 3. CDR1 and CDR2 from the germline V gene are SGHRS and YFSETQ. This CDR3 reads CASSLGLAGGVEQYF. The CDR3 DNA sequence: TGCGCCAGCAGCTTGGGACTAGCGGGAGGAGTCGAGCAGTACTTC.

The rearrangement links TRBV10-3 to TRBJ2-5; no reliable D call. The CDR3 runs 13 residues. V lost 0 bases, J lost 5 bases, and 7 bases lay in between. Germline V gene data show CDR1 as ENHRY and CDR2 as SYGVKD. For the CDR3, the DNA is TGTGCCATCAGTGAGTCAGATTCCGAGACCCAGTACTTC. It is translated as CAISESDSETQYF.

This clonotype was counted only a few times. This chain links TRBV20-1 with TRBJ1-5; weak D call: TRBD1 (6 bases). The CDR3 consists of 14 residues. Germline CDR1 reads DFQATT; CDR2 reads SNEGSKA (reference sequence). V dropped 2 bases and J dropped 0 bases, with 8 bases sitting between them. The CDR3 region has the DNA TGCAGTGCTAGACAGGGGAATAGCAATCAGCCCCAGCATTTT. Amino acid sequence: CSARQGNSNQPQHF.

The chain joins TRBV12-3 or TRBV12-4 to TRBJ2-7; unclear D gene. The germline V and J ends were trimmed by 3 bases and 4 bases, with 7 bases remaining between them. This CDR3 comprises 12 residues. CDR3 nucleotides: TGTGCCAGCAGTTTTTACGGGTACGAGCAGTACTTC. Its protein is CASSFYGYEQYF.

CDR3 region: CSASPGTPSNQPQHF. The DNA for the CDR3 is TGCAGTGCCAGTCCCGGGACACCGAGCAATCAGCCCCAGCATTTT. V is TRBV20-1 and J is TRBJ1-5; possibly TRBD1 for D (6 bases). From germline, CDR1 is DFQATT and CDR2 SNEGSKA (reference sequence). Trimming removed 6 bases at V and 1 base at J, with 16 bases between. The CDR3 is 15 amino acids.

This clonotype was seen a few times. The genes are TRBV6-5 and TRBJ1-1; no clear D gene. V was clipped by 5 bases and J by 3 bases, with 13 bases between them. CDR3 size: 14 residues. CDR1 and CDR2 (germline): MNHEY, SVGAGI. CDR3 sequence reads: CASSLLLRDTEAFF. CDR3 DNA: TGTGCCAGCAGTCTCCTCCTTAGGGACACTGAAGCTTTCTTT.

The rearrangement uses TRBV29-1 and TRBJ2-7; TRBD1 aligns across 9 bases. Germline V gene data show CDR1 as SQVTM and CDR2 as ANQGSEA. J was trimmed by 4 bases and V by 6 bases; bases with no gene match: 10. This CDR3 comprises 14 residues. The CDR3 spells CSVGPGTGLYEQYF. The CDR3 region has the DNA TGCAGCGTCGGTCCTGGGACAGGGTTGTACGAGCAGTACTTC.

The chain uses TRBV29-1 and TRBJ2-1; perhaps TRBD1 as D (5 bases). Looked up from germline, CDR1 is SQVTM and CDR2 is ANQGSEA. This CDR3 is 15 amino acids long. V lost 3 bases and J lost 4, with 16 bases in between. The CDR3 sequence is CSVEMWARVYNEQFF. In DNA form, the CDR3 reads TGCAGCGTTGAGATGTGGGCCAGGGTTTACAATGAGCAGTTCTTC.

V is TRBV3-1 and J is TRBJ1-2, with TRBD1 identical over 7 bases. This CDR3 is 16 amino acids long. Germline V gene data show CDR1 as LGHDT and CDR2 as YNNKEL (reference sequence). After removal of 1 base from V and 2 bases from J, the junction contained 7 bases not matched to a gene. Here the CDR3 reads CASSQGRGTANYGYTF. In DNA, the CDR3 is TGTGCCAGCAGCCAAGGTAGAGGGACAGCCAACTATGGCTACACCTTC.

The chain carries TRBV11-2 and TRBJ2-5; 8 bases line up with TRBD1. Germline V gene data show CDR1 as SGHAT and CDR2 as FQNNGV. The V segment lost 2 bases and the J segment 3 bases; nucleotides outside the gene matches: 20. The CDR3 is 20 residues long. This CDR3 is CASSLWPHGAVRGLEETQYF. The CDR3 DNA is TGTGCCAGCAGCTTATGGCCCCACGGGGCAGTCAGGGGGCTCGAAGAGACCCAGTACTTC. The full variable domain, rest sourced from reference TRBV11-2 and TRBJ2-5, is EAGVAQSPRYKIIEKRQSVAFWCNPISGHATLYWYQQILGQGPKLLIQFQNNGVVDDSQLPKDRFSAERLKGVDSTLKIQPAKLEDSAVYLCASSLWPHGAVRGLEETQYFGPGTRLLVL.

The J gene is TRBJ2-1, the V gene TRBV5-6, with 7 bases matching TRBD2. Germline CDR1 and CDR2: SGHDT and YYEEEE. The CDR3 totals 14 residues. V lost 2 bases to trimming and J lost 9 bases; unmatched junction nucleotides: 8. The CDR3: CASSLSGISLEQFF. CDR3 sequence (DNA): TGTGCCAGCAGCTTAAGCGGGATCTCTCTTGAGCAGTTCTTC.

The chain carries TRBV11-2 and TRBJ1-4, with 9 bases fitting TRBD1. Germline V gives CDR1 SGHAT, CDR2 FQNNGV. This CDR3 is built from 14 residues. With 4 bases clipped from V and 8 bases from J, the junction kept 5 bases outside the gene matches. CDR3 residues: CASSSTGGKEKLFF. CDR3 in DNA: TGTGCCAGCAGCTCCACAGGGGGCAAAGAAAAACTGTTTTTT. The full variable domain, its missing parts supplied by reference TRBV11-2 and TRBJ1-4, is EAGVAQSPRYKIIEKRQSVAFWCNPISGHATLYWYQQILGQGPKLLIQFQNNGVVDDSQLPKDRFSAERLKGVDSTLKIQPAKLEDSAVYLCASSSTGGKEKLFFGSGTQLSVL.

This clonotype showed up just a few times. The V call is TRBV19, the J call TRBJ1-5; TRBD1 agrees at 10 bases. With 3 bases clipped from V and 3 bases from J, the junction kept 5 bases outside the gene matches. The germline gives CDR1 LNHDA, CDR2 SQIVND (reference sequence). The CDR3 sequence is 16 residues long. The CDR3 spells CASSMWDRGTNQPQHF. CDR3 nucleotide sequence: TGTGCCAGTAGTATGTGGGACAGGGGTACCAATCAGCCCCAGCATTTT.

The chain recombines TRBV7-2 with TRBJ2-1, with D possibly TRBD1 on 6 matching bases. The CDR3 has 15 amino acids. Germline-derived CDR1 and CDR2 are SGHTA and FQGNSA. The V end was cut by 5 bases, the J end by 12 bases, with 23 bases between. The CDR3 coding sequence is TGTGCCAGCAGCACCCCCGGGACAACAGACCATGGGCAGTTCTTC. Encoded protein: CASSTPGTTDHGQFF.